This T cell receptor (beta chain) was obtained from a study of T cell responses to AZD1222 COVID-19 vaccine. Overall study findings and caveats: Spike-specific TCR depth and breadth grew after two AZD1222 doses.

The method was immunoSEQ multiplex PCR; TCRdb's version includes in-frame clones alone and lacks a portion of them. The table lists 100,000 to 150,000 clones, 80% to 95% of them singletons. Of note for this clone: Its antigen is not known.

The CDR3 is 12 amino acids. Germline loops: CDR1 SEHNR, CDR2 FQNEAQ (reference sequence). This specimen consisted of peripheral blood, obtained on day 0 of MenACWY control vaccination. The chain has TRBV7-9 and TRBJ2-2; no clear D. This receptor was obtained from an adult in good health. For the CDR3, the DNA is TGTGCGGTCCCGAGGAACACCGGGGAGCTGTTTTTT. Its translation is CAVPRNTGELFF.